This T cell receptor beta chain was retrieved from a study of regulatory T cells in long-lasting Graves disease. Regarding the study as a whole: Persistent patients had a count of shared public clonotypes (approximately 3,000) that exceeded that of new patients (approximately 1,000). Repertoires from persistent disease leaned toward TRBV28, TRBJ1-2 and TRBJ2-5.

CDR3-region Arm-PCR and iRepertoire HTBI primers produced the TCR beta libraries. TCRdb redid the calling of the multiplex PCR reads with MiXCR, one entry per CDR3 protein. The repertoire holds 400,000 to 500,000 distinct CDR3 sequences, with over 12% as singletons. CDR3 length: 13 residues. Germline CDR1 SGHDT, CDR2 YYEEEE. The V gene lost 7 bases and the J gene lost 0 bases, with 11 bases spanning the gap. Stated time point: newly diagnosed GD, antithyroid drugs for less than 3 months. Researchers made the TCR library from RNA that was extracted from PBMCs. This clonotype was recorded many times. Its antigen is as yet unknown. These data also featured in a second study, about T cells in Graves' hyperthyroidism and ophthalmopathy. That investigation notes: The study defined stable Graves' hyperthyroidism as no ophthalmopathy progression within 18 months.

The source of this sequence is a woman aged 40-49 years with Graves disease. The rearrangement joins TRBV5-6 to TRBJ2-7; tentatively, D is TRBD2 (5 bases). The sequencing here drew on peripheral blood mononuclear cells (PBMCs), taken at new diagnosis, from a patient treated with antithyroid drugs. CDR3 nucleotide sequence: TGTGCCAGCTCTCTAGCCATCTCCTACGAGCAGTACTTC. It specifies CASSLAISYEQYF. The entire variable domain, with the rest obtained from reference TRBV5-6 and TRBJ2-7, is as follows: DAGVTQSPTHLIKTRGQQVTLRCSPKSGHDTVSWYQQALGQGPQFIFQYYEEEERQRGNFPDRFSGHQFPNYSSELNVNALLLGDSALYLCASSLAISYEQYFGPGTRLTVT.